These 7 T cell receptor beta chains were sequenced from one sample in a study of hypomethylating agent response in myelodysplastic syndrome. Profiled with immunoSEQ multiplex PCR; TCRdb holds only in-frame clones, not every one. There are more than 3,500 clones in the sample; 81% occur only once, and around 16% lies in the top ten. The sequencing used bone marrow, collected before or after starting hypomethylating agent treatment for myelodysplastic syndrome (not recorded which). The receptor source for this set is a human donor with myelodysplastic syndrome.

This clone was observed a few times. The chain has TRBV5-1 and TRBJ1-1, with 9 bases matching TRBD1. The CDR3 covers 14 residues. Per germline, CDR1 SGHRS and CDR2 YFSETQ. With 4 bases clipped from V and 2 bases from J, the junction kept 3 bases outside the gene matches. The CDR3 spells CASSLQGANTEAFF. CDR3 DNA: TGCGCCAGCAGCCTACAGGGGGCAAACACTGAAGCTTTCTTT.

This chain connects TRBV29-1 to TRBJ1-2; 10 positions agree with TRBD1. Unmatched junction bases numbered 8, after V lost 3 bases and J lost 4 bases. The CDR3 loop spans 15 amino acids. The germline V gene encodes CDR1 SQVTM and CDR2 ANQGSEA. DNA of the CDR3: TGCAGCGTTGAGAGGGCCGGGACAGGGGCCTATGGCTACACCTTC. This encodes CSVERAGTGAYGYTF.

This clone has more than one count but fewer than ten. V and J are TRBV14 and TRBJ2-2; unclear D gene. Germline loops: CDR1 SGHDN, CDR2 FVKESK. Trimming pared 3 bases from V and 4 bases from J, leaving 6 bases between. The CDR3 loop spans 13 amino acids. The CDR3 region is CASSQLVTGELFF. The CDR3 region has the DNA TGTGCCAGCAGCCAGCTAGTCACCGGGGAGCTGTTTTTT.

Note on this clone: The germline gene is not matched at one end of the junction; a read error may be the cause. The chain combines TRBV4-1 with TRBJ2-1, with 11 positions matching TRBD2. The CDR3 extends over 16 amino acids. The germline gives CDR1 MGHRA, CDR2 YSYEKL. The CDR3 bases are TGCGCCAGCAGCCTTACGACTAGCGGGGCTTACAGTGAGCAGTTCTTC. Its protein is CASSLTTSGAYSEQFF.

This rearrangement joins TRBV27 to TRBJ1-1; D gene ambiguous. This CDR3 has 14 amino acids. Germline CDR1 MNHEY, CDR2 SMNVEV (reference sequence). Trimming pared 3 bases from V and 1 base from J, leaving 9 bases between. In DNA, the CDR3 is TGTGCCAGCAGTTTGTCACAGCCGAACACTGAAGCTTTCTTT. Protein product: CASSLSQPNTEAFF.

The gene calls are TRBV27 and TRBJ2-7, with TRBD1 as a possible D gene (6 bases). Germline-derived CDR1 and CDR2 are MNHEY and SMNVEV (reference sequence). The CDR3 length is 14 residues. The V end was cut by 5 bases, the J end by 3 bases, with 14 bases between. CDR3 in amino acids: CASSPLQGFYEQYF. The DNA for the CDR3 is TGTGCCAGCAGTCCGCTACAGGGTTTCTACGAGCAGTACTTC.

V is TRBV18 and J is TRBJ2-1; 9 bases are a match to TRBD1. With V trimmed by 5 bases and J by 2 bases, 4 bases remained unmatched. Germline-derived CDR1 and CDR2 are KGHSH and LQKENI. CDR3 size: 15 residues. CDR3 region: CASSSWTGAYNEQFF. Here the CDR3 DNA reads TGTGCCAGCTCATCCTGGACAGGGGCCTACAATGAGCAGTTCTTC.